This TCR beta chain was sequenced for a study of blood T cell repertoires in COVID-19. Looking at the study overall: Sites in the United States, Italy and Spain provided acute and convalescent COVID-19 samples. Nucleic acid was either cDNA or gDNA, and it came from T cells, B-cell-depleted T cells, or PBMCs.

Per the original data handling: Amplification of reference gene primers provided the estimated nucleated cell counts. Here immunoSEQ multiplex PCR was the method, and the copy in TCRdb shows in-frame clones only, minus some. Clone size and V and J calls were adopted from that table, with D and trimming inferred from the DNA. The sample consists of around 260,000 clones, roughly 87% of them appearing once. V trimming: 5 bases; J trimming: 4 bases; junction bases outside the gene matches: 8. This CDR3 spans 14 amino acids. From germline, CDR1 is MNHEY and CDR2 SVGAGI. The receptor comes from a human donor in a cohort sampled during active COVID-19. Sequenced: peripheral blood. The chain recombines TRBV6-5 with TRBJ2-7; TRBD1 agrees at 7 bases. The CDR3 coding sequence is TGTGCCAGCAGTAATCGACAGGGACAATACGAGCAGTACTTC. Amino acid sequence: CASSNRQGQYEQYF.